This T cell receptor beta chain originates from a study of metastatic and nonmetastatic thyroid tumors. Study summary: Blood and tumor or nodule tissue repertoires from malignant and benign thyroid patients were compared.

Using MiXCR, TCRdb reanalyzed the PCR reads. The table shows 35,000 to 50,000 clones, with 4% occurring only once. Each patient came to thyroid surgery without any prior treatment (of any kind). Concerning this clone itself: The same CDR3 also results from other DNA sequences found in this sample.

The specimen was blood. The sequence was obtained from a female donor with papillary thyroid cancer or a benign thyroid nodule (not recorded which). Some clones in this sample may be carry-over from other donors' samples.

The CDR3 spells CSASGFSGSLNEQFF. The CDR3 DNA reads as TGCAGTGCTAGCGGGTTTAGCGGCAGTCTAAATGAGCAGTTCTTC. The chain combines TRBV20-1 with TRBJ2-1; possibly TRBD2 for D (6 bases). CDR3 length: 15 residues. V was shortened by 3 bases and J by 7 bases, with 19 bases between the two germline ends. Per germline, CDR1 DFQATT and CDR2 SNEGSKA (reference sequence).